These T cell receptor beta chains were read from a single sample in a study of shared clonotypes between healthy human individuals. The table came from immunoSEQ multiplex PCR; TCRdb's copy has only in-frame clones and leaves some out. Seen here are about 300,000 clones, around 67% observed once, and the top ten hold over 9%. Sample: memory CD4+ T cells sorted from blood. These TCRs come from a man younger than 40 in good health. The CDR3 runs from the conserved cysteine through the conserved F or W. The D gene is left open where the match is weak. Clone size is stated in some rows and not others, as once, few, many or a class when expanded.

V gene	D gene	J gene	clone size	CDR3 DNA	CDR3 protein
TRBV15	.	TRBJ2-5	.	TGTGCCACTACGGGACTGACGGGTGAGACCCAGTACTTC	CATTGLTGETQYF
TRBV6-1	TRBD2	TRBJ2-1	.	TGTGCCAGCTCTTTAGCGGGGGGATACAATGAGCAGTTCTTC	CASSLAGGYNEQFF
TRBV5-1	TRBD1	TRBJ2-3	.	TGCGCCAGCACCCCGACAGGGGGTTCTACAGATACGCAGTATTTT	CASTPTGGSTDTQYF
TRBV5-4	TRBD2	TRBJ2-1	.	TGTGCCAGCAGCTTCATGGGACTAGGGTTATCGTTGAATGAGCAGTTCTTC	CASSFMGLGLSLNEQFF
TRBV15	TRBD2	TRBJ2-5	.	TGTGCCACCAGCAGAGCCGGGACTAGCGGCCAAGAGACCCAGTACTTC	CATSRAGTSGQETQYF
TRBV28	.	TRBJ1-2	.	TGTGCCAGCACCACCCGAGGGAGTGGCTACACCTTC	CASTTRGSGYTF
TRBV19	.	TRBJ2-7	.	TGTGCCAGTAGTAATTATCGGGGGAACGAGCAGTACTTC	CASSNYRGNEQYF
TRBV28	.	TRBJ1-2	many	TGTGCCAGCACGGCGGGTAACTATGGCTACACCTTC	CASTAGNYGYTF
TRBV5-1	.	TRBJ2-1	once	TGCGCCAGCAGCATAATAGGGGGCAATGAGCAGTTCTTC	CASSIIGGNEQFF
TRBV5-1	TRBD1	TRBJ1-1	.	TGCGCCAGCAGCCCGGGACAGCGATACACTGAAGCTTTCTTT	CASSPGQRYTEAFF
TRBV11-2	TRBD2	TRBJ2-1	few	TGTGCCAGCAGCTCTGGACTAGCGGGCTACAATGAGCAGTTCTTC	CASSSGLAGYNEQFF
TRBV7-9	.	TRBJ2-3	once	TGTGCCAGCAGCTTCTCAACAGACACAGATACGCAGTATTTT	CASSFSTDTDTQYF
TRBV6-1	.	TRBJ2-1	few	TGTGCCAGCAGTGCCAACAGAGGCACTGAGCAGTTCTTC	CASSANRGTEQFF
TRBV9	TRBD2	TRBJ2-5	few	TGTGCCAGCAGCGTAGGGGGTGAGGCTAGCGGGATGGAGACCCAGTACTTC	CASSVGGEASGMETQYF
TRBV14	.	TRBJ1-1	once	TGTGCCAGCAGCCAAGCCGGGACATTACTCATGAACACTGAAGCTTTCTTT	CASSQAGTLLMNTEAFF
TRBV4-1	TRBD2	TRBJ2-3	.	TGCGCCAGCAGCCCCCAGCGGGAGTTTGCGGATACGCAGTATTTT	CASSPQREFADTQYF
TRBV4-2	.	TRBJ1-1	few	TGTGCCAGCAGCCAAGGGATGAACACTGAAGCTTTCTTT	CASSQGMNTEAFF
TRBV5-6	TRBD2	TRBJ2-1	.	TGTGCCAGCAGCCGGAGGGCTAGCGGGTTAGACAATGAGCAGTTCTTC	CASSRRASGLDNEQFF
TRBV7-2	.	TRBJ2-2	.	TGTGCCAGCAGCCCAAGATGGACTGTGAACACCGGGGAGCTGTTTTTT	CASSPRWTVNTGELFF
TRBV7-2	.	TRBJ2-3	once	TGTGCCAGCAGCTTAGCAGCGGCAGATACGCAGTATTTT	CASSLAAADTQYF
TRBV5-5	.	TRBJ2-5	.	TGTGCCAGCAGCCGAGCAAATGGGCAAGAGACCCAGTACTTC	CASSRANGQETQYF
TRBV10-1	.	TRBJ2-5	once	TGCGCCAGCAGTGAGTCTTTATCGCTACAAGAGACCCAGTACTTC	CASSESLSLQETQYF
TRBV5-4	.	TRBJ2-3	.	TGTGCCAGCAGCTCGGGCTCCCTACAAAGCACAGATACGCAGTATTTT	CASSSGSLQSTDTQYF
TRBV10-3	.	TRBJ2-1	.	TGTGCCATCAAGGGGTATGGGGGCGGGCCTCGGGACAATGAGCAGTTCTTC	CAIKGYGGGPRDNEQFF
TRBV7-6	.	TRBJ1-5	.	TGTGCCAGCAGCTTAGACATCGGGCAGCCCCAGCATTTT	CASSLDIGQPQHF
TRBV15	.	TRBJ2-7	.	TGTGCCACCAGCAGGTTTAGTCTGAGGGACCGCAACTACGAGCAGTACTTC	CATSRFSLRDRNYEQYF
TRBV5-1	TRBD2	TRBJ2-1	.	TGCGCCAGCAGCTCCGCAGCGGGAGTTCACAATGAGCAGTTCTTC	CASSSAAGVHNEQFF
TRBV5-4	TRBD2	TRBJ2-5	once	TGTGCCAGCAGTGCCGGGACTAGTCTCGGGACCCAGTACTTC	CASSAGTSLGTQYF
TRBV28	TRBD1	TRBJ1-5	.	TGTGCCAGCAGTTCGGAACAGGGGTATCGTCAGCCCCAGCATTTT	CASSSEQGYRQPQHF
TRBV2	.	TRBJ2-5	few	TGTGCCAGCAGTACTTACGGACTACCGGAAGAGACCCAGTACTTC	CASSTYGLPEETQYF
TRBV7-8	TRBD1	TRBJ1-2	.	TGTGCCAGCAGCTTAGGTCGGGACAGGGGTCGAGAGGACCGCTATGGCTACACCTTC	CASSLGRDRGREDRYGYTF
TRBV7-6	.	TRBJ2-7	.	TGTGCCAGCAGCTTAGGGTTGTCCTACGAGCAGTACTTC	CASSLGLSYEQYF
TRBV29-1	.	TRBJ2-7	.	TGCAGCGCAAGACAGAGCCAGGGACGGGAGCAGTACTTC	CSARQSQGREQYF
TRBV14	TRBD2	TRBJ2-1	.	TGTGCCAGCAGCCAAGATCGGACTAGCGGGGTAAATGAGCAGTTCTTC	CASSQDRTSGVNEQFF
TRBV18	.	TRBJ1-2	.	TGTGCCAGCTCAGCGGGGGCGGGATTGTATGGCTACACCTTC	CASSAGAGLYGYTF
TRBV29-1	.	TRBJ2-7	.	TGCAGCGTTGAGTTGGCCCGGGGTAGCTACGAGCAGTACTTC	CSVELARGSYEQYF
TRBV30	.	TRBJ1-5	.	TGTGCCTGCACAGGGTCCAGTTTATCCAGCAATCAGCCCCAGCATTTT	CACTGSSLSSNQPQHF
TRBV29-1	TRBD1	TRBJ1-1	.	TGCAGCGTTGCGCGACAGGGCACTGAAGCTTTCTTT	CSVARQGTEAFF
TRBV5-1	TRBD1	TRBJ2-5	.	TGCGCCAGCAGCTCGACAGGGGAGGAGACCCAGTACTTC	CASSSTGEETQYF
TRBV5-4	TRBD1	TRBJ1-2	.	TGTGCCAGCAGCTCTCCGGGGACAGGGGGCCACTATGGCTACACCTTC	CASSSPGTGGHYGYTF
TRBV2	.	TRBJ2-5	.	TGTGCCAGCAGTGAAGTTGAGCAGTACTTC	CASSEVEQYF
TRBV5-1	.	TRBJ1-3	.	TGCGCCAGCAGCTTGGGGAGAACCTCTGGAAACACCATATATTTT	CASSLGRTSGNTIYF
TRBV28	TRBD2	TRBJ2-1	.	TGTGCCAGCAGCAATGGGGGACTAGCGGGACGGGATGAGCAGTTCTTC	CASSNGGLAGRDEQFF
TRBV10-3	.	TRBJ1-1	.	TGTGCCATCAGCCTCCAAGCGAACACTGAAGCTTTCTTT	CAISLQANTEAFF
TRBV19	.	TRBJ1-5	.	TGTGCCAGTGGTTGGGACGGCAATCAGCCCCAGCATTTT	CASGWDGNQPQHF
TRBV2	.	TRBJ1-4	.	TGTGCCAGCAGTGGGAAGCGAGCGGGGCCGCGGTCCGGAGAAAAACTGTTTTTT	CASSGKRAGPRSGEKLFF
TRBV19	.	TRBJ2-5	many	TGTGCCAGTAGTGCCAATACAGGGTACCAAGAGACCCAGTACTTC	CASSANTGYQETQYF
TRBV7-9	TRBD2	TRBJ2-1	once	TGTGCCAGCAGCATAGCGGGAGTTTACAATGAGCAGTTCTTC	CASSIAGVYNEQFF
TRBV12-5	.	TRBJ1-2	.	TGTGCTAGTGGTTATGGAACCAGGCAGTATGGCTACACCTTC	CASGYGTRQYGYTF
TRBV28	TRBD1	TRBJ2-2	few	TGTGCCAGCAGTTTCCAAGGGACAGTAAACACCGGGGAGCTGTTTTTT	CASSFQGTVNTGELFF
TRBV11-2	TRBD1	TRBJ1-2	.	TGTGCCAGCCAGGACAGGGCGGGGTATGGCTACACCTTC	CASQDRAGYGYTF
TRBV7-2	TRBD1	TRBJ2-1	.	TGTGCCAGCAGCAGGGACAGGGTCAACGAGCAGTTCTTC	CASSRDRVNEQFF